This T cell receptor (beta chain) was identified in a study of response to subunit inactivated influenza vaccine. Germline V gene data show CDR1 as MDHEN and CDR2 as SYDVKM. The junction had 7 bases not matched to a gene; V was cut back by 5 bases and J by 9 bases. The CDR3 length is 13 residues. TCRdb re-derived calls from the RT-PCR reads in MiXCR, one entry per CDR3 protein. The top ten clones hold 5.5% to 8% of a sample with hundreds of thousands of distinct CDR3 sequences, about 14% of them seen once. Study-level results: It was the authors' suggestion that each seasonal influenza vaccination recruits few new T cells.

As concerns this clonotype: Its antigen is as yet unknown.

The chain couples TRBV28 to TRBJ2-1; 7 bases are a match to TRBD2. Sample: PBMCs from blood, taken approximately 15 days before vaccination. The clonotype originates from a man in his fifties or sixties who received an inactivated influenza vaccine. CDR3 in amino acids: CASSPGTISEQFF. In nucleotides, the CDR3 is TGTGCCAGCAGTCCGGGGACTATCAGTGAGCAGTTCTTC.